The 30 T cell receptor beta chains below come from one sample, sequenced in a study of regulatory T cells in long-lasting Graves disease. In building TCR beta libraries, iRepertoire HTBI primers were used together with Arm-PCR of CDR3 regions. TCRdb used MiXCR to reprocess the multiplex PCR reads, holding one entry per CDR3 protein. The sample yields 350,000 to 400,000 distinct CDR3 sequences, less than 20% seen once. As to time point: newly diagnosed GD, antithyroid drugs for less than 3 months. PBMC-derived RNA was used for the TCR library. The material sequenced was peripheral blood mononuclear cells (PBMCs), taken at new diagnosis, from a patient treated with antithyroid drugs. The receptors derive from a female donor with Graves disease.

The chain combines TRBV6-2 or TRBV6-3 with TRBJ2-7; 7 nucleotides line up with TRBD1. Per the germline V gene, CDR1 is MNHEY and CDR2 is SVGEGT. V shed 10 bases and J 1 base; nucleotides not matched to a gene: 7. The CDR3 is made up of 13 amino acids. The CDR3 protein is CATPGGQSYEQYF. For the CDR3, the DNA is TGTGCCACCCCAGGGGGACAGTCCTACGAGCAGTACTTC.

This clonotype was observed at least ten times. This chain uses TRBV10-1 with TRBJ1-5; 8 nucleotides align to TRBD1. The CDR3 is made up of 14 amino acids. V trimming: 5 bases; J trimming: 7 bases; junction bases outside the gene matches: 7. Germline V gene lookup returns CDR1 WNHNN and CDR2 SYGVQD (reference sequence). In DNA, the CDR3 is TGCGCCAGCAGTTCAGGGGGCGCTGGGCAGCCCCAGCATTTT. This codes for CASSSGGAGQPQHF.

This clonotype was detected only a few times. The chain recombines TRBV10-3 with TRBJ2-2; 7 bases are shared with TRBD1. V shed 4 bases and J 5 bases; nucleotides not matched to a gene: 13. From germline, CDR1 is ENHRY and CDR2 SYGVKD. CDR3 length: 17 residues. The CDR3 DNA reads TGTGCCATCAGTGGAGCTGAGGAGACAGGGTATACCGGGGAGCTGTTTTTT. Translated, it gives CAISGAEETGYTGELFF.

Details on this clonotype: Given a much more abundant clone one base away, this may be a read error. This chain uses TRBV24-1 with TRBJ1-2; TRBD1 is a possible D gene (5 bases). Per germline, CDR1 KGHDR and CDR2 SFDVKD. The CDR3 runs 12 residues. The CDR3 coding sequence is TGTGCCACCCCTTTACAGGACTATAGCTACACCTTC. Translation: CATPLQDYSYTF.

This clonotype has at least ten counts. This sequence joins TRBV15 and TRBJ2-1; TRBD2 matches 7 bases. Germline V gene sequence: CDR1 LNHNV, CDR2 YYDKDF (reference sequence). The CDR3 is 14 amino acids. V lost 1 base, J lost 10 bases, and 7 bases stayed unmatched. CDR3: CATSRVSGLREQFF. In DNA form, the CDR3 reads TGTGCCACCAGCAGAGTTAGCGGGCTGCGAGAGCAGTTCTTC.

Only one count was recorded for this clonotype. This sequence joins TRBV28 and TRBJ1-1; no definite D call. The CDR3 length is 12 residues. CDR1 and CDR2 from the germline V gene are MDHEN and SYDVKM. Trimming removed 6 bases at V and 5 bases at J, with 10 bases between. The CDR3 DNA follows: TGTGCCAGCAGCCCTCGGAAGACTGAAGCTTTCTTT. Translating it yields CASSPRKTEAFF.

V gene TRBV6-6 combines with J gene TRBJ2-5; D perhaps matches TRBD2 (5 bases). The length of the CDR3 is 14 residues. V was pared by 0 bases and J by 3 bases, with 8 bases between. The germline V gene encodes CDR1 MNHNY and CDR2 SVGAGI (reference sequence). The CDR3 reads CASSYSSGKETQYF. The CDR3 nucleotides are TGTGCCAGCAGTTACTCGAGCGGAAAAGAGACCCAGTACTTC.

In its sample, this clonotype was seen many times. The chain uses TRBV3-1 and TRBJ2-2, with TRBD2 matching over 10 bases. The germline CDR1 and CDR2 sequences are LGHDT and YNNKEL (reference sequence). Trimming removed 1 base from V and 5 bases from J; junction bases left unmatched: 4. This CDR3 region has 16 residues. The CDR3 protein is CASSQGLAGATGELFF. For the CDR3, the DNA is TGTGCCAGCAGCCAAGGCCTAGCGGGAGCAACCGGGGAGCTGTTTTTT.

This clonotype was detected ten times or more. The chain links TRBV5-1 to TRBJ2-1; 9 bases agree with TRBD1. Germline V CDR1 and CDR2: SGHRS, YFSETQ. Trimming cost V 3 bases and J 6 bases; bases outside gene matches: 4. This CDR3 has 14 residues. CDR3 in DNA: TGCGCCAGCAGCTGGCCGACAGGGGGCAATGAGCAGTTCTTC. Protein product: CASSWPTGGNEQFF.

This clonotype was seen repeatedly, ten times or more. This chain joins TRBV20-1 and TRBJ2-5; D is unresolved. V lost 4 bases to trimming and J lost 5 bases, with 11 bases between them. Germline assignment: CDR1 DFQATT and CDR2 SNEGSKA (reference sequence). This CDR3 has 12 amino acids. The CDR3 DNA follows: TGCAGTGCTATGGTGGGTTACGAGACCCAGTACTTC. This codes for CSAMVGYETQYF.

This chain connects TRBV18 to TRBJ1-1; a possible D gene is TRBD1 (5 bases). This CDR3 is 16 amino acids long. The germline V gene has CDR1 KGHSH and CDR2 LQKENI. V was shortened by 0 bases and J by 6 bases, with 17 bases between the two germline ends. The CDR3 region is CASSPPRDRAIPEAFF. In DNA form, the CDR3 reads TGTGCCAGCTCACCACCGAGGGACCGGGCCATACCTGAAGCTTTCTTT.

This clonotype was seen only a few times. The V gene is TRBV9, the J gene TRBJ2-7, with no clear D. V was trimmed by 0 bases and J by 0 bases, leaving 10 bases between them. This CDR3 region has 15 residues. CDR1 SGDLS and CDR2 YYNGEE come from the germline V gene. The CDR3 reads CASSVGLPSSYEQYF. The CDR3 DNA reads TGTGCCAGCAGCGTAGGACTTCCCAGCTCCTACGAGCAGTACTTC.

A note on this clonotype: It is likely a read error: a sequence one base away is far more abundant. The rearrangement uses TRBV7-3 and TRBJ2-5; possible D gene TRBD1, 7 bases. In germline, CDR1 is SGHTA, CDR2 FQGTGA. The CDR3 is 16 residues long. Trimming removed 6 bases at V and 3 bases at J, with 20 bases between. DNA for the CDR3: TGTGCCAGCAGTCCAGGGGGGCAGGAGAGCGAAGAGACCCAGTACTTC. Its protein product is CASSPGGQESEETQYF.

This chain connects TRBV4-1 to TRBJ2-3; D remains unclear. Trimming cost V 10 bases and J 2 bases, with 16 bases left between them. CDR3 length: 14 residues. Germline-derived CDR1 and CDR2 are MGHRA and YSYEKL. The CDR3 spells CATSLDSLTDTQYF. As DNA, the CDR3 is TGCGCCACCTCCCTCGACTCACTCACAGATACGCAGTATTTT.

At least ten counts were recorded for this clonotype. The chain employs TRBV28 and TRBJ2-3; D uncertain. The CDR3 covers 14 residues. V lost 2 bases to trimming and J lost 2 bases, with 8 bases between them. CDR1 and CDR2 (germline): MDHEN, SYDVKM. The CDR3 here is CASSLVYITDTQYF. The CDR3 DNA sequence: TGTGCCAGCAGTTTAGTGTATATCACAGATACGCAGTATTTT.

The chain employs TRBV28 and TRBJ2-6; D is undetermined. The CDR3 spans 15 residues. The V end lost 6 bases, the J end lost 0 bases, and 9 bases lay between the germline ends. CDR1 and CDR2 from the germline V gene are MDHEN and SYDVKM. CDR3 sequence: CASSNGGSGANVLTF. CDR3 nucleotides: TGTGCCAGCAGCAACGGTGGCTCTGGGGCCAACGTCCTGACTTTC.

At least ten counts were recorded for this clonotype. The chain recombines TRBV24-1 with TRBJ2-1; 7 positions agree with TRBD2. The CDR3 runs to 16 residues. Per germline, CDR1 KGHDR and CDR2 SFDVKD. V trimming: 2 bases; J trimming: 4 bases; junction bases outside the gene matches: 7. This CDR3 is CATSDSGGRAYNEQFF. CDR3 sequence (DNA): TGTGCCACCAGTGATTCTGGCGGGAGAGCGTACAATGAGCAGTTCTTC.

V and J are TRBV20-1 and TRBJ2-3; weak D call: TRBD1 (6 bases). With 5 bases removed from V and 4 bases from J, the gap between germline ends came to 19 bases. This CDR3 has 15 amino acids. CDR1 DFQATT and CDR2 SNEGSKA come from the germline V gene (reference sequence). The CDR3 DNA reads as TGCAGTGCTGGATCCCGGGACACGGCGCCAGATACGCAGTATTTT. It is translated as CSAGSRDTAPDTQYF.

This clonotype was seen ten or more times. V and J are TRBV14 and TRBJ1-5; 8 bases match TRBD1. V lost 0 bases to trimming and J lost 4 bases; unmatched junction nucleotides: 8. The CDR3 runs to 17 residues. CDR1 and CDR2 from the germline V gene are SGHDN and FVKESK. CDR3 DNA sequence: TGTGCCAGCAGCCAAGATCTGAGGACAGGGATGAATCAGCCCCAGCATTTT. Residues: CASSQDLRTGMNQPQHF.

This clonotype was seen at least ten times. The chain has TRBV18 and TRBJ1-1; D may be TRBD1 (6 bases). The germline V gene has CDR1 KGHSH and CDR2 LQKENI. V was shortened by 4 bases and J by 7 bases, with 10 bases between the two germline ends. The CDR3 totals 12 residues. Written as DNA, the CDR3 is TGTGCCAGCTCACTACAGGGACGTGAAGCTTTCTTT. Its translation: CASSLQGREAFF.

This clonotype was seen ten or more times. This chain connects TRBV27 to TRBJ2-3, with TRBD1 matching 7 bases. Germline CDR1 reads MNHEY; CDR2 reads SMNVEV (reference sequence). The V and J ends lost 11 bases and 8 bases, in that order; junction bases with no gene match: 13. The CDR3 covers 13 residues. For the CDR3, the DNA is TGTGCCTCCTCCGGGACAGTAAAGGTTACGCAGTATTTT. Translated: CASSGTVKVTQYF.

This clonotype was counted at least ten times. J is TRBJ2-7 and V is TRBV30; D remains unclear. The CDR3 length is 12 residues. Trimming removed 5 bases at V and 4 bases at J, with 12 bases between. In germline, CDR1 is GTSNPN, CDR2 SVGIG (reference sequence). DNA of the CDR3: TGTGCCTGGGACAAAGGAGCGTACGAGCAGTACTTC. It codes for CAWDKGAYEQYF.

The chain employs TRBV12-3 or TRBV12-4 and TRBJ1-1; 7 nucleotides agree with TRBD1. The CDR3 has 13 residues. After removal of 9 bases from V and 3 bases from J, the junction contained 7 bases not matched to a gene. The CDR3 DNA follows: TGTGCCAGTGGGCTACAGGGGTACACTGAAGCTTTCTTT. Protein product: CASGLQGYTEAFF.

This clonotype was observed at least ten times. The chain employs TRBV5-5 and TRBJ1-2, with TRBD1 matching 7 bases. Germline loops: CDR1 SGHKS, CDR2 YYEKEE (reference sequence). Unmatched junction bases numbered 14, after V lost 4 bases and J lost 5 bases. This CDR3 has 16 residues. This chain's CDR3 is CASSLQAGGQIYGYTF. CDR3 sequence (DNA): TGTGCCAGCAGCCTTCAAGCGGGGGGACAGATTTATGGCTACACCTTC.

CDR3 sequence reads: CASGLGSRYGYTF. For the CDR3, the DNA is TGTGCCAGCGGCCTAGGCTCTCGCTATGGCTACACCTTC. The J gene is TRBJ1-2, the V gene TRBV9, with D unresolved. Trimming removed 7 bases at V and 4 bases at J, with 14 bases between. This CDR3 contains 13 residues. CDR1 is SGDLS, CDR2 YYNGEE, per germline.

This clonotype was observed at least ten times. The chain carries TRBV29-1 and TRBJ2-5; 12 bases agree with TRBD2. Unmatched junction bases numbered 7, after V lost 6 bases and J lost 2 bases. CDR3 size: 15 residues. Germline CDR1 reads SQVTM; CDR2 reads ANQGSEA. The CDR3 DNA follows: TGCAGCGTGGCAAGGACTAGCGGGAAACAAGAGACCCAGTACTTC. Translated: CSVARTSGKQETQYF.

In regard to this clonotype: A far larger clone lies a single base away; this is likely a read error. V usage is TRBV9 and J usage is TRBJ1-1; D is undetermined. Per the germline V gene, CDR1 is SGDLS and CDR2 is YYNGEE. Trimming left V 4 bases short and J 6 bases short, with 7 bases between. The CDR3 length is 11 residues. The CDR3 here is CASSPRAEAFF. The CDR3 nucleotides are TGTGCCAGCAGCCCCCGGGCTGAAGCTTTCTTT.

This clonotype was seen a handful of times. V usage is TRBV3-1 and J usage is TRBJ2-1; TRBD2 might be the D (5 bases). Germline V gene sequence: CDR1 LGHDT, CDR2 YNNKEL (reference sequence). Trimming took off 2 bases at V and 5 bases at J, with 13 bases between the two ends. This CDR3 is 15 amino acids long. CDR3 nucleotides: TGTGCCAGCAGCCAAAAGGACGGGATCCACAATGAGCAGTTCTTC. This codes for CASSQKDGIHNEQFF.

This clonotype showed up many times. This chain connects TRBV12-3 or TRBV12-4 to TRBJ1-6; D gene ambiguous. With 6 bases removed from V and 6 bases from J, the gap between germline ends came to 15 bases. The CDR3 totals 15 residues. The CDR3 bases are TGTGCCAGCAGCCTAAACACGGGCCTTAATTCACCCCTCCACTTT. This encodes CASSLNTGLNSPLHF.

This clonotype was seen ten or more times. V gene TRBV2 combines with J gene TRBJ1-1, with D unresolved. The length of the CDR3 is 13 residues. V lost 3 bases and J 3 bases, leaving 8 bases between the germline ends. Germline-derived CDR1 and CDR2 are SNHLY and FYNNEI. This chain's CDR3 is CASSELEDTEAFF. The CDR3 DNA sequence: TGTGCCAGCAGTGAGCTGGAGGACACTGAAGCTTTCTTT.